The rows below give T cell receptor beta chains drawn from one sample of a study of blood T cell repertoires in COVID-19. Sequenced by immunoSEQ multiplex PCR; TCRdb stores in-frame clones only, minus some. The sample has about 370,000 clones, under 90% seen once. The sample was PBMCs or T cells enriched from blood (not recorded which). These receptors originate from a woman aged 25 to 39 who had recovered from COVID-19. Both conserved end residues are part of each CDR3. D genes are given only for firm matches. Where a row states a size, it is once, few, many or the class of an expanded clone; other rows omit it.

TRBV3-1/TRBV3-2,NA,NA,TRBJ1-4,CASSRNIGQFAELFF,TGTGCCAGCAGCCGCAACATCGGACAGTTTGCGGAACTGTTTTTT
TRBV7-9,NA,TRBD1,TRBJ1-1,CASSQDRGGTEAFF,TGTGCCAGCAGCCAAGACAGGGGTGGGACTGAAGCTTTCTTT
TRBV15,NA,NA,TRBJ2-3,CATRQLSSHTQYF,TGTGCCACCAGACAGTTGTCGTCACATACGCAGTATTTT
TRBV7-3,NA,NA,TRBJ2-5,CASSLFRGQEETQYF,TGTGCCAGCAGCTTATTCAGGGGACAAGAAGAGACCCAGTACTTC
TRBV4-1,once,TRBD1,TRBJ2-5,CASSQTQGVETQYF,TGCGCCAGCAGCCAAACCCAGGGGGTGGAGACCCAGTACTTC
TRBV28,NA,NA,TRBJ1-1,CASSLSGRTEAFF,TGTGCCAGCAGTTTAAGTGGGAGGACTGAAGCTTTCTTT
TRBV5-1,NA,NA,TRBJ2-7,CASMQGNEQYF,TGCGCCAGTATGCAGGGGAACGAGCAGTACTTC
TRBV6-5,NA,TRBD1,TRBJ2-3,CASSYTDRGVTQYF,TGTGCCAGCAGTTACACGGACAGGGGGGTCACGCAGTATTTT
TRBV7-9,once,NA,TRBJ1-4,CASSSTVYNEKLFF,TGTGCCAGCAGCTCGACAGTCTATAATGAAAAACTGTTTTTT
TRBV11-2,NA,TRBD1,TRBJ1-6,CASSLSLGQGSPLHF,TGTGCCAGCAGCTTGAGTTTGGGACAGGGTTCACCCCTCCACTTT
TRBV20-1,NA,NA,TRBJ1-2,CSASGAIYGYTF,TGCAGTGCTAGTGGCGCCATTTATGGCTACACCTTC
TRBV6-2/TRBV6-3,NA,TRBD1,TRBJ1-1,CASSRPTGTVNTEAFF,TGTGCCAGCAGCCGCCCCACCGGGACAGTGAACACTGAAGCTTTCTTT
TRBV7-2,NA,NA,TRBJ2-1,CASSFSSLSEQFF,TGTGCCAGCAGCTTTTCCTCCTTGAGTGAGCAGTTCTTC
TRBV11-2,once,NA,TRBJ2-7,CASSLVGGRSYEQYF,TGTGCCAGCAGCTTAGTGGGAGGACGTTCCTACGAGCAGTACTTC
TRBV18,NA,NA,TRBJ1-2,CASSPQGVDGYTF,TGTGCCAGCTCACCCCAAGGGGTCGATGGCTACACCTTC
TRBV10-3,few,TRBD1,TRBJ1-2,CAILNPGQGLNGYTF,TGTGCCATTCTGAACCCGGGACAGGGATTGAATGGCTACACCTTC
TRBV5-1,NA,TRBD2,TRBJ2-2,CASSLDSGGSNTGELFF,TGCGCCAGCAGCTTGGATAGCGGGGGTTCGAACACCGGGGAGCTGTTTTTT
TRBV6-2/TRBV6-3,NA,TRBD1,TRBJ1-1,CASSKGQGAGEAFF,TGTGCCAGCAGTAAGGGACAGGGGGCGGGTGAAGCTTTCTTT
TRBV7-3,NA,TRBD2,TRBJ2-1,CASSSLAGGSYNEQFF,TGTGCCAGCAGCTCCCTTGCGGGGGGCTCCTACAATGAGCAGTTCTTC
TRBV9,NA,TRBD1,TRBJ2-5,CASSVTGEQETQYF,TGTGCCAGCAGTGTCACAGGGGAGCAAGAGACCCAGTACTTC
TRBV30,NA,NA,TRBJ1-1,CAWSVHGTFSGAFF,TGTGCCTGGAGTGTACATGGGACGTTTAGCGGAGCTTTCTTT
TRBV9,NA,NA,TRBJ2-1,CASAPTTPANVQFF,TGTGCCAGCGCCCCGACTACCCCAGCCAACGTGCAGTTCTTC
TRBV28,once,TRBD1,TRBJ2-7,CASSLSGTGFSYEQYF,TGTGCCAGCAGTTTATCGGGGACAGGGTTCTCCTACGAGCAGTACTTC
TRBV18,few,TRBD1,TRBJ1-1,CASSPGTGRDTEAFF,TGTGCCAGCTCACCCGGGACAGGACGTGACACTGAAGCTTTCTTT
TRBV12-3/TRBV12-4,NA,TRBD1,TRBJ1-5,CASSGQGLQPQHF,TGTGCCAGCAGTGGACAGGGGTTACAGCCCCAGCATTTT
TRBV6-5,NA,NA,TRBJ2-4,CASSYSLIGNIQYF,TGTGCCAGCAGTTACTCGCTCATCGGAAACATTCAGTACTTC